These T cell receptor beta chains were read from a single sample in a study of cytomegalovirus exposure and HLA in healthy donors. Repertoires were generated with immunoSEQ multiplex PCR, while TCRdb's copy carries only in-frame clones and drops some. Here the sample spans about 96,000 clones, roughly 74% being singletons. Sequencing was performed on PBMCs. These TCRs come from a woman in her 70s in good health and CMV-seropositive. Both conserved end residues are part of each CDR3. The D gene is left open where the match is weak. For some rows the clone size is stated as once, few or many, or as a class when expanded; others skip it.

J	D	size	V	DNA	CDR3
TRBJ2-7	NA	NA	TRBV4-1	TGCGCCAGCAGCCAAGATTTTGGCGGGAATCTCTACGAGCAGTACTTC	CASSQDFGGNLYEQYF
TRBJ1-4	TRBD1	once	TRBV4-3	TGCGCCAGCAGCCAGGGACAGGGGGCGAGGGAAAAACTGTTTTTT	CASSQGQGAREKLFF
TRBJ1-4	NA	NA	TRBV11-2	TGTGCCAGCAGCACGGGATGGGGGGGGGTACGTGAAAAACTGTTTTTT	CASSTGWGGVREKLFF
TRBJ2-1	NA	once	TRBV6-5	TGTGCCAGCAGTCGGGAATGGAGCCGTGAGCAGTTCTTC	CASSREWSREQFF
TRBJ1-4	TRBD1	NA	TRBV9	TGTGCCAGCAGCGGTCAGGGGGCTAATGAAAAACTGTTTTTT	CASSGQGANEKLFF
TRBJ2-1	TRBD2	NA	TRBV5-6	TGTGCCAGCAGCTTGGCTGTAGCGGGAGGCAGTGAGCAGTTCTTC	CASSLAVAGGSEQFF
TRBJ1-6	NA	NA	TRBV5-4	TGTGCCAGCAGCGAGACAGGAGCTCTGGGGACACCCCTCCACTTT	CASSETGALGTPLHF
TRBJ1-2	TRBD1	few	TRBV28	TGTGCCAGCAGTTTTTTGACAGGGGGCTCGGGCTACACCTTC	CASSFLTGGSGYTF
TRBJ2-5	TRBD2	NA	TRBV4-1	TGCGCCAGCAGCCAAGGGGGGGGGTTGGAGACCCAGTACTTC	CASSQGGGLETQYF
TRBJ1-1	NA	few	TRBV2	TGTGCCAGCAGTGTAACCGCTTCCAGCACTGAAGCTTTCTTT	CASSVTASSTEAFF
TRBJ1-1	TRBD1	NA	TRBV7-9	TGTGCCAGCAGCTTAGGAGACAGGGTAAACACTGAAGCTTTCTTT	CASSLGDRVNTEAFF
TRBJ2-1	NA	NA	TRBV6-1	TGTGCCAGCAACTACCAAACCACCTACAATGAGCAGTTCTTC	CASNYQTTYNEQFF
TRBJ2-2	NA	NA	TRBV10-3	TGTGCCATCAAATCGGCGGACACCGGGGAGCTGTTTTTT	CAIKSADTGELFF
TRBJ1-2	NA	NA	TRBV7-2	TGTGCCAGCAGCTTGGCTGGGCACCGAAACTATGGCTACACCTTC	CASSLAGHRNYGYTF
TRBJ2-3	TRBD2	NA	TRBV2	TGTGCCACCACCCCTTGGGGGGGTACGCAGTATTTT	CATTPWGGTQYF
TRBJ2-7	TRBD2	NA	TRBV7-6	TGTGCCAGCAGCTTCACTAGCGGGGACGAGCAGTACTTC	CASSFTSGDEQYF
TRBJ2-1	TRBD1	few	TRBV19	TGTGCCAGTAGATCCACAGGGGTCCCTGAGCAGTTCTTC	CASRSTGVPEQFF
TRBJ1-1	TRBD1	NA	TRBV19	TGTGCCAGTCGAAGGACAGGGGGCGATTTCGCTGAAGCTTTCTTT	CASRRTGGDFAEAFF
TRBJ2-1	TRBD1	NA	TRBV10-3	TGTGCCAGTACCGGGACAGGGCGGGATGAGCAGTTCTTC	CASTGTGRDEQFF
TRBJ2-7	NA	NA	TRBV9	TGTGCCAGCAGCGTAGATGGCATGGCCTACGAGCAGTACTTC	CASSVDGMAYEQYF
TRBJ2-7	NA	NA	TRBV29-1	TGCAGCGTTGGATTAGGACAGTACGAGCAGTACTTC	CSVGLGQYEQYF
TRBJ2-7	TRBD2	NA	TRBV28	TGTGCCAGCAGTGCAATGACTAGCGGGCCAGCCTACGAGCAGTACTTC	CASSAMTSGPAYEQYF
TRBJ2-7	NA	NA	TRBV5-6	TGTGCCAGCACCAGGACTATCCTCTCCTACGAGCAGTACTTC	CASTRTILSYEQYF
TRBJ1-5	NA	few	TRBV7-9	TGTGCCAGCAGCCTACTACAGGGACAGCCCCAGCATTTT	CASSLLQGQPQHF
TRBJ2-7	NA	NA	TRBV19	TGTGCCAGTTCTCAACAGGATGCTGGGTACGAGCAGTACTTC	CASSQQDAGYEQYF
TRBJ2-7	TRBD1	once	TRBV28	TGTGCCAGCAGTTTACGGCCCATGTACAGGGGCTACGAGCAGTACTTC	CASSLRPMYRGYEQYF
TRBJ2-7	NA	few	TRBV28	TGTGCCAGCAGTCGACGCTGGACAGACTACGAGCAGTACTTC	CASSRRWTDYEQYF
TRBJ1-2	TRBD1	NA	TRBV2	TGTGCCAGCAGTGAACTGCGAGGGACAGGTTATGGCTACACCTTC	CASSELRGTGYGYTF
TRBJ1-1	NA	NA	TRBV29-1	TGCAGCGGAGAGGACGGGGAAACTGAAGCTTTCTTT	CSGEDGETEAFF
TRBJ2-3	NA	few	TRBV5-1	TGCGCCAGCAGCTTGGGAGGGGTTGCGGGGAGCACAGATACGCAGTATTTT	CASSLGGVAGSTDTQYF
TRBJ1-4	TRBD1	NA	TRBV11-2	TGTGCCAGCAGCTTAACCGGGACAGGGGGCCGGGAAAAACTGTTTTTT	CASSLTGTGGREKLFF
TRBJ2-7	TRBD1	NA	TRBV5-4	TGTGCCAGCAGCTTGAATCCGACAGGGGATTACGAGCAGTACTTC	CASSLNPTGDYEQYF
TRBJ2-7	TRBD2	NA	TRBV7-7	TGTGCTAGCAGCCCCCTCCGGACTAGTTTATACGAGCAGTACTTC	CASSPLRTSLYEQYF
TRBJ2-2	NA	many	TRBV4-1	TGCGCCAGCAGCCAAGGGCTATTCGGGTCGAACACCGGGGAGCTGTTTTTT	CASSQGLFGSNTGELFF
TRBJ2-1	NA	NA	TRBV6-7	TGTGCCAGCAGTTACTCTAGCGGAGGATGGTACAATGAGCAGTTCTTC	CASSYSSGGWYNEQFF
TRBJ1-2	NA	NA	TRBV7-2	TGTGCCAGCAGCTTACAGCGGGGGGCGGATGGCTACACCTTC	CASSLQRGADGYTF
TRBJ2-7	TRBD2	few	TRBV25-1	TGTGCCAGCAGTCAGCGGACTAGCGGGGGTTACGAGCAGTACTTC	CASSQRTSGGYEQYF
TRBJ2-2	TRBD1	NA	TRBV7-9	TGTTCCAGCAGCATGACCCTGACAGGGGCCGACACCGGGGAGCTGTTTTTT	CSSSMTLTGADTGELFF
TRBJ2-3	TRBD2	NA	TRBV28	TGTGCCAGCCCCCCGTCGACTAGCGGGAGGAGCACAGATACGCAGTATTTT	CASPPSTSGRSTDTQYF
TRBJ2-2	TRBD2	NA	TRBV7-3	TGTGCCAGCAGCTTAACGAGGTCTAGCGGGGTCGGGAAGCTGTTTTTT	CASSLTRSSGVGKLFF
TRBJ2-1	TRBD2	NA	TRBV7-3	TGTGCCAGCCAGCGGGGGGACAATGAGCAGTTCTTC	CASQRGDNEQFF
TRBJ1-3	TRBD1	NA	TRBV6-6	TGTGCCAGCAGCCGACAGGGTAACACCATATATTTT	CASSRQGNTIYF
TRBJ2-4	TRBD1	NA	TRBV4-2	TGTGCCAGCAGCCAAGAGAGGGGGCAAAACATTCAGTACTTC	CASSQERGQNIQYF
TRBJ2-7	TRBD2	once	TRBV6-1	TGTGCCAGCAGTGAGGTGGGACTAGCGGGGGGGCCCTGGGAGCAGTACTTC	CASSEVGLAGGPWEQYF
TRBJ2-5	NA	few	TRBV5-1	TGCGCCAGCAGCAGGGGAAGGGTCGAGACCCAGTACTTC	CASSRGRVETQYF
TRBJ2-3	TRBD2	NA	TRBV5-1	TGCGCCAGCAGCCCGGGGGGGGCCTGGACCGGTGGTTCAGATACGCAGTATTTT	CASSPGGAWTGGSDTQYF
TRBJ1-2	NA	NA	TRBV7-9	TGTGCCAGCAGCTTTGATTCTGTCAGGGGCTACACCTTC	CASSFDSVRGYTF
TRBJ2-1	NA	few	TRBV14	TGTGCCATCAACGGTTGTGAGCAGTTCTTC	CAINGCEQFF
TRBJ1-2	TRBD1	once	TRBV27	TGTGCCAGCAGTCCACCGGGACAGGGCAACTATGGCTACACCTTC	CASSPPGQGNYGYTF
TRBJ2-5	TRBD2	NA	TRBV7-7	TGTGCTAGCAGCGGAGCGGGAGAAGAGACCCAGTACTTC	CASSGAGEETQYF
TRBJ1-5	TRBD1	NA	TRBV28	TGTGCCAGCAGGAAGACAGGGGGCGGCAATCAGCCCCAGCATTTT	CASRKTGGGNQPQHF
TRBJ2-2	TRBD2	few	TRBV6-4	TGTGCCAGCAGTAAGTCAGCGGGGGGGATCAACACCGGGGAGCTGTTTTTT	CASSKSAGGINTGELFF